The 8 T cell receptor beta chains in this list originate from one sample, sequenced in a study of T-cell memory formation after mild COVID-19. One entry per CDR3 protein, called by TCRdb with MiXCR from the 5' RACE reads. The data show 200,000 to 250,000 distinct CDR3 sequences, with around 27% seen just once and approximately 10% held by the top ten. The sample was PBMCs or a T cell subset sorted from them (not recorded which). All receptors derive from an adult woman who had mild COVID-19 (a few samples of this study predate the infection). Cell type and time point are not known.

The V and J genes are TRBV12-3 or TRBV12-4 and TRBJ2-1; 8 bases align to TRBD2. The CDR3 has 15 amino acids. Trimming removed 0 bases from V and 10 bases from J; junction bases left unmatched: 8. The CDR3 protein is CASSLAQGLAYEQFF. As DNA, the CDR3 is TGTGCCAGCAGTTTAGCGCAAGGACTAGCCTACGAGCAGTTCTTC.

This chain joins TRBV7-6 and TRBJ1-1; TRBD1 matches at 10 bases. The germline V gene encodes CDR1 SGHVS and CDR2 FNYEAQ. Trimming cost V 5 bases and J 6 bases; bases outside gene matches: 9. The CDR3 is 15 amino acids. The CDR3 reads CASSPQGQGYAEAFF. CDR3 coding DNA: TGTGCCAGCAGCCCCCAGGGACAGGGGTACGCTGAAGCTTTCTTT.

V gene TRBV20-1 combines with J gene TRBJ1-2; D remains unclear. Germline V gene lookup returns CDR1 DFQATT and CDR2 SNEGSKA (reference sequence). V dropped 0 bases and J dropped 4 bases, with 12 bases sitting between them. The CDR3 length is 14 residues. The CDR3 bases are TGCAGTGCTAGAGATACCGCCAAGCCCTATGGCTACACCTTC. This translates into CSARDTAKPYGYTF.

This clonotype was seen a handful of times. The chain uses TRBV4-1 and TRBJ1-3; TRBD1 matches at 9 bases. Germline CDR1 MGHRA, CDR2 YSYEKL. J was trimmed by 12 bases and V by 1 base; bases with no gene match: 1. The CDR3 has 12 amino acids. CDR3 coding DNA: TGCGCCAGCAGCCAAGCGACAGGGGGCATATATTTT. Translating gives CASSQATGGIYF.

This clonotype was observed a handful of times. V usage is TRBV7-9 and J usage is TRBJ2-2, with a possible D match to TRBD2 (6 bases). Trimming cost V 3 bases and J 5 bases, with 10 bases left between them. This CDR3 is 14 amino acids long. Germline assignment: CDR1 SEHNR and CDR2 FQNEAQ (reference sequence). The CDR3 loop is CASSLEGRTGELFF. DNA of the CDR3: TGTGCCAGCAGCTTGGAGGGACGGACCGGGGAGCTGTTTTTT. Full variable domain (remainder filled in from reference TRBV7-9 and TRBJ2-2): DTGVSQNPRHKITKRGQNVTFRCDPISEHNRLYWYRQTLGQGPEFLTYFQNEAQLEKSRLLSDRFSAERPKGSFSTLEIQRTEQGDSAMYLCASSLEGRTGELFFGEGSRLTVL.

This sequence joins TRBV12-3 or TRBV12-4 and TRBJ1-2; D is unresolved. Trimming shortened V by 3 bases and J by 5 bases, and 4 bases separated the two germline ends. This CDR3 has 11 amino acids. CDR3 loop: CASSFRYGYTF. In DNA form, the CDR3 reads TGTGCCAGCAGTTTTCGGTATGGCTACACCTTC.

This clonotype was counted only a few times. As DNA, the CDR3 is TGTGCCAGCAGCTTAGTCACCGCCAATGAGCAGTTCTTC. This encodes CASSLVTANEQFF. The genes are TRBV7-9 and TRBJ2-1, with D uncertain. In germline, CDR1 is SEHNR, CDR2 FQNEAQ (reference sequence). V was clipped by 1 base and J by 6 bases, with 7 bases between them. The CDR3 has 13 residues.

This chain links TRBV5-1 with TRBJ2-3; D remains unclear. Trimming removed 0 bases from V and 0 bases from J, with 8 bases in between. Germline assignment: CDR1 SGHRS and CDR2 YFSETQ. This CDR3 is built from 15 residues. The DNA of the CDR3 is TGCGCCAGCAGCTTGGCTCAGATTAGCACAGATACGCAGTATTTT. Translating gives CASSLAQISTDTQYF.